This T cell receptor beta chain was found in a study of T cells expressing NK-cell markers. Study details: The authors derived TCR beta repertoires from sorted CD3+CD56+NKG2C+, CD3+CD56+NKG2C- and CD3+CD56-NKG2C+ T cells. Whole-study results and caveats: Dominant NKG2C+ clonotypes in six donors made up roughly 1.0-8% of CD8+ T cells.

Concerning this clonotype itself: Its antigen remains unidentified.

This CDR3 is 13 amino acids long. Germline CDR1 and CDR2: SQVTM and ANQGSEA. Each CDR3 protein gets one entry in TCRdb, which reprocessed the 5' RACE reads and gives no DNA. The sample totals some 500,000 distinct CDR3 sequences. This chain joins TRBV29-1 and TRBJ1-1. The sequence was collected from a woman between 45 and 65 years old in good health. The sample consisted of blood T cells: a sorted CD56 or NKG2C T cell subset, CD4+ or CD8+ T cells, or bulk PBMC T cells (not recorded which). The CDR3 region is CSVLRVLNTEAFF.